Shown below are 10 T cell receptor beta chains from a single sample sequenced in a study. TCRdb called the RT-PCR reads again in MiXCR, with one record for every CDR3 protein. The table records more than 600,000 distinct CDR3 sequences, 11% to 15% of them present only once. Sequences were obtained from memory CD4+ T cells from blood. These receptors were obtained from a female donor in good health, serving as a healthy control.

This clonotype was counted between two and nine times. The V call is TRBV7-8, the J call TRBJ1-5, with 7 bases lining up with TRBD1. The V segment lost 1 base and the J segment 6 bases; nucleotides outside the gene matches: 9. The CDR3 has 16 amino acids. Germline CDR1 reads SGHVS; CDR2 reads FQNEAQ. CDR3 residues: CASSLERGRWGQPQHF. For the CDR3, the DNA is TGTGCCAGCAGCTTAGAAAGGGGGCGCTGGGGTCAGCCCCAGCATTTT.

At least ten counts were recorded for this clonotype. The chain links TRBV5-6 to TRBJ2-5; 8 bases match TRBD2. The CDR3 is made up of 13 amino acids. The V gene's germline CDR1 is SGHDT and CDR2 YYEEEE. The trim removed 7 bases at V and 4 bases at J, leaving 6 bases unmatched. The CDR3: CASHGRGGETQYF. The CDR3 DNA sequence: TGTGCCAGCCACGGTCGGGGGGGAGAGACCCAGTACTTC.

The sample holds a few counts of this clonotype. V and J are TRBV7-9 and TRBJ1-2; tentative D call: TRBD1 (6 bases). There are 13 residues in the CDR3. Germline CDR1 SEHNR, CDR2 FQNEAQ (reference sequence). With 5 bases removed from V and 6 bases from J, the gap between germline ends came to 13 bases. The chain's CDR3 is CASSLGQSDGYTF. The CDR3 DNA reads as TGTGCCAGCAGCCTAGGACAGTCGGATGGCTACACCTTC.

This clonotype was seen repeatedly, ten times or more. The CDR3 DNA reads TGTGCCAGCAGCCCGCTATGGGGCACTGAAGCTTTCTTT. Protein product: CASSPLWGTEAFF. This chain links TRBV7-2 with TRBJ1-1; D unresolved. The germline V and J ends were trimmed by 5 bases and 4 bases, with 11 bases remaining between them. Germline-derived CDR1 and CDR2 are SGHTA and FQGNSA. The CDR3 spans 13 residues. The variable domain in full, completed from reference TRBV7-2 and TRBJ1-1, reads GAGVSQSPSNKVTEKGKDVELRCDPISGHTALYWYRQSLGQGLEFLIYFQGNSAPDKSGLPSDRFSAERTGGSVSTLTIQRTQQEDSAVYLCASSPLWGTEAFFGQGTRLTVV.

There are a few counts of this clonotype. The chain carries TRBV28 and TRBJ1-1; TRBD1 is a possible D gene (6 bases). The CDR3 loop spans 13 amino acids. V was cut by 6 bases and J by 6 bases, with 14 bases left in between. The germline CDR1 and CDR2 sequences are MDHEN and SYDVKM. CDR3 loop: CASRRGGGAEAFF. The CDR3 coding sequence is TGTGCCAGCAGAAGGGGGGGGGGCGCTGAAGCTTTCTTT.

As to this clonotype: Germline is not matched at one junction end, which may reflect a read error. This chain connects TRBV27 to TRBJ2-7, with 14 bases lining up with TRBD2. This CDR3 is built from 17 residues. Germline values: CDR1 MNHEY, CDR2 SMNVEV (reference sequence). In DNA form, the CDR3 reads TGTGCCGGCAGTTCCCGACTAGCGGGAGGGTTATATCTGGAGCAGTACTTC. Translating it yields CAGSSRLAGGLYLEQYF.

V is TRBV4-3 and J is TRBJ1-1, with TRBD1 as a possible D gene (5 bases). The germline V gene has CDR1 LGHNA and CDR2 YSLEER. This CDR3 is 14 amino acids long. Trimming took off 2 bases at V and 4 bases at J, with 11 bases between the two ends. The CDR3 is CASSQTQGGTEAFF. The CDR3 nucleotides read TGCGCCAGCAGCCAAACCCAGGGTGGCACTGAAGCTTTCTTT.

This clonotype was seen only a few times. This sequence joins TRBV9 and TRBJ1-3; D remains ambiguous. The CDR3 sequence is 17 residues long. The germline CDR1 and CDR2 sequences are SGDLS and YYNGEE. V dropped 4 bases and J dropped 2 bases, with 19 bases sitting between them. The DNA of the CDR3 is TGTGCCAGCAGCCCCCGCATCGGCGGCTCTACTGGAAACACCATATATTTT. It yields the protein CASSPRIGGSTGNTIYF.

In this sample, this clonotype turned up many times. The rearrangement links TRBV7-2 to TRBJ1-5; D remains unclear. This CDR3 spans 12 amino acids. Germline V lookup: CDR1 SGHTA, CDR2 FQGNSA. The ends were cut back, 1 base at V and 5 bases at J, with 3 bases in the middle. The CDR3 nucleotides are TGTGCCAGCAGCTTAGATCATCAGCCCCAGCATTTT. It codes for CASSLDHQPQHF.

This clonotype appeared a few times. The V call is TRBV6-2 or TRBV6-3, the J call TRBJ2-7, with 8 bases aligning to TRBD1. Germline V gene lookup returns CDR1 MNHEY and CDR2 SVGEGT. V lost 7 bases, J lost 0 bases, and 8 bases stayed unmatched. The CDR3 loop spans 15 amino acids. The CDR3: CASNEQGGSSYEQYF. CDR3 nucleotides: TGTGCCAGCAACGAACAGGGGGGAAGCTCCTACGAGCAGTACTTC.